This T cell receptor beta chain was sequenced for a study of blood T cells in healthy people across ages. Notes on the study in general: Shifts in expanded clonotypes may have been confounded by donor CMV status, which was unknown.

Each sample used at least 6 million PBMCs. The CDR3 has 13 amino acids. The germline gives CDR1 ENHRY, CDR2 SYGVKD. Trimming cost V 9 bases and J 6 bases, with 12 bases left between them. This clonotype was found a few times. What it binds is not known. Sample-barcoded 5' priming and a J-beta primer mix drove a second PCR of about 6 to 12 cycles. TCRdb reanalysed the 5' RACE reads using MiXCR and keeps one entry per CDR3 protein. The data hold around 1,500,000 distinct CDR3 sequences, with 28% observed a single time. The chain combines TRBV10-3 with TRBJ1-6; D gene uncertain. What was sequenced was blood. This receptor was taken from a woman in her twenties or thirties in good health. DNA for the CDR3: TGTGCCATACGGACGGCGCTTAATTCACCCCTCCACTTT. Protein sequence: CAIRTALNSPLHF.